The clone carrying this T cell receptor (beta chain) was counted ten times or more. Its target is unknown. Alongside a J-beta primer mix, a sample-barcoded 5' primer served in a second PCR lasting about 7 to 12 cycles. Each cDNA molecule, via a template-switch adaptor with 12 random nucleotides, was tagged. TCRdb re-analysed the 5' RACE reads in MiXCR, keeping a single row per CDR3 protein. The sample carries about 730,000 distinct CDR3 sequences, roughly 43% recorded once. Between the trimmed V and J ends, which lost 6 bases and 7 bases, there was a span of 10 bases. The CDR3 contains 12 residues. Germline CDR1 is SGHTA and CDR2 is FQGNSA. This sample stems from a study of blood T cells in healthy people across ages. General observations from the study: Older age went with lower TCR beta diversity per million T cells, in a roughly linear way. For the donors, CMV status was unknown and possibly confounded expanded clonotype changes.

This sequence joins TRBV7-2 and TRBJ1-5, with unresolved D. Sequencing was carried out using blood. The receptor comes from a woman between 55 and 75 years old in good health. The CDR3 is CASSLPGQPQHF. The CDR3 nucleotides are TGTGCCAGCAGTTTACCTGGGCAGCCCCAGCATTTT.